This TCR beta chain was captured by sequencing in a study of cytomegalovirus exposure and HLA in healthy donors. Study observations and caveats: Cytomegalovirus association was listed for 150 or so TCR beta chains.

PCR employed 60 Vbeta and 13 Jbeta primers. Data came from immunoSEQ multiplex PCR; TCRdb stores just in-frame clones and leaves some out. The table lists roughly 100,000 clones, approximately 76% of them singletons. The germline V gene has CDR1 SEHNR and CDR2 FQNEAQ (reference sequence). V gave up 6 bases and J gave up 4 bases, with 12 bases separating them. The CDR3 has 13 residues. This clone was counted only a few times. Its antigen is undetermined. This TCR was sampled from a man aged 35 to 55 in good health and CMV-seronegative. Sequencing was carried out using PBMCs. V and J are TRBV7-9 and TRBJ2-5, with D tentatively TRBD2 (6 bases). CDR3 residues: CASRPEGAETQYF. The DNA for the CDR3 is TGTGCCAGCAGACCGGAGGGTGCAGAGACCCAGTACTTC.